Listed here are 6 T cell receptor beta chains from one sample, sequenced in a study of post-analysis software for immune sequencing data (dated by TCRdb to between 2014 and 2017). No antigen has been identified for these receptors. Library construction relied on PCR. Instrument on record: Illumina HiSeq 2500. To reduce PCR and sequencing biases, unique molecular identifiers were incorporated into the TCR beta cDNA libraries. TCRdb applied fastp at Q25 and MiXCR to the public reads, then kept only in-frame beta chains. All rows with the same CDR3 protein become a single entry with the most common DNA and genes. The sample table records a few hundred thousand distinct CDR3 sequences; around 40% of these occur just once. The top ten clonotypes cover 12% of the sample. Findings and caveats that apply to the study as a whole: Four to six TRBV segments, including TRBV5-6, TRBV5-1 and TRBV20-1, were significantly more frequent in patients than controls.

The sequencing input was blood. These receptors originate from a girl aged 5 to 17 with multiple sclerosis.

The gene calls are TRBV10-3 and TRBJ2-7, with 14 nucleotides matching TRBD2. The germline CDR1 and CDR2 sequences are ENHRY and SYGVKD. With 2 bases clipped from V and 5 bases from J, the junction kept 11 bases outside the gene matches. The CDR3 runs 18 residues. The CDR3 nucleotides read TGTGCCATCAGTGAGCCAACCGGGACTAGCGGGAGTACTCACGAGCAGTACTTC. This sequence encodes CAISEPTGTSGSTHEQYF.

This chain uses TRBV11-2 with TRBJ2-5, with 12 bases fitting TRBD2. With V trimmed by 3 bases and J by 4 bases, 6 bases remained unmatched. CDR3 length equals 16 residues. Germline V gives CDR1 SGHAT, CDR2 FQNNGV. Here the CDR3 DNA reads TGTGCCAGCAGCTTGACTAGCGGGAGTGTACCAGAGACCCAGTACTTC. Its translation: CASSLTSGSVPETQYF.

The gene calls are TRBV7-2 and TRBJ2-7, with D tentatively TRBD1 or TRBD2 (5 bases each). Deletions cut 5 bases from V and 2 bases from J, with 25 bases between. Germline CDR1 SGHTA, CDR2 FQGNSA. The CDR3 is 18 residues long. CDR3 coding DNA: TGTGCCAGCAGCCCGATTGTTAGAGGGCAAGGGGAGCCCTACGAGCAGTACTTC. Protein: CASSPIVRGQGEPYEQYF.

In regard to this clonotype: One junction end does not reproduce the germline sequence, and a read error may be involved. The rearrangement links TRBV7-2 to TRBJ2-5; 8 nucleotides line up with TRBD1. CDR1 is SGHTA and CDR2 is FQGNSA in the germline V gene. The CDR3 extends over 14 amino acids. CDR3 DNA: TGTGCCAGCAACTTAGGGACAGGCCAAGAGACCCAGTACTTC. Its protein is CASNLGTGQETQYF.

In this sample, this clonotype turned up a few times. The V and J genes are TRBV27 and TRBJ2-7; a weak D match, TRBD2 (6 bases). CDR3 length: 14 residues. V dropped 7 bases and J dropped 8 bases, with 21 bases sitting between them. In germline, CDR1 is MNHEY, CDR2 SMNVEV (reference sequence). The CDR3, as DNA: TGTGCCAGCACACCACCGGGAGACCCTACGAAGCAGTACTTC. This translates into CASTPPGDPTKQYF.

The chain joins TRBV11-2 to TRBJ2-7, with 9 bases that match TRBD2. V lost 7 bases and J lost 6; bases outside the gene matches: 10. Germline CDR1 is SGHAT and CDR2 is FQNNGV. This CDR3 contains 14 residues. Here the CDR3 reads CASTIGLATGEQYF. The CDR3 coding sequence is TGTGCCAGCACCATCGGACTAGCGACAGGCGAGCAGTACTTC.